This TCR beta chain was observed in a study of Graves' ophthalmopathy and Graves' hyperthyroidism. Study-wide background: Peripheral blood was obtained at first diagnosis, ahead of any treatment.

Broader study findings: Most expanded clonotypes from thyroid (those above 0.001 frequency) were also found in blood. Discrimination between ophthalmopathy and stable hyperthyroidism by a 13-signature model showed approximately 89% sensitivity and 70% to 84% specificity.

V was shortened by 4 bases and J by 3 bases, with 10 bases between the two germline ends. This CDR3 has 13 residues. Germline V gene lookup returns CDR1 GTSNPN and CDR2 SVGIG (reference sequence). Transcripts of RNA were the source for amplifying TCR beta CDR3 regions. First-round RT-PCR employed HTBI primers, with a second-round multiplex PCR after it. TCRdb used MiXCR to reprocess the multiplex PCR reads, holding one entry per CDR3 protein. The top ten hold 9.1% of the sample, which has about 210,000 distinct CDR3 sequences, roughly 27% seen once. This clonotype was observed many times. The antigen remains unidentified. If patients had other autoimmune diseases, uncontrolled infections, pregnancy or lactation, they were excluded.

This rearrangement joins TRBV30 to TRBJ1-5, with D hard to call. This sequence was found in a man aged 45-60 years with Graves' ophthalmopathy. Material for sequencing was peripheral blood. CDR3 DNA sequence: TGTGCCTGGAAAGCTGGTCTCAATCAGCCCCAGCATTTT. It yields the protein CAWKAGLNQPQHF.